These 27 T cell receptor beta chains were sequenced from one sample in a study of blood T cells in healthy people across ages (dated by TCRdb to between 2014 and 2017). The library was built by means of 5' RACE. Sequencer: Illumina HiSeq 2500. A second about 7 to 12 cycle PCR used a sample-barcoded 5' primer and a J-beta primer mix. TCRdb reworked the public reads: Q25 trimming with fastp, MiXCR clone assembly, productive beta chains retained. When rows share a CDR3 protein, they turn into one entry using the most common DNA and genes. The sample has 980,000 or so distinct CDR3 sequences on record, about 44% of them singletons. Jointly, the top ten make up roughly 13% of the sample. Input material: blood. All receptors come from a man younger than 40 in good health.

The chain joins TRBV27 to TRBJ1-2, with TRBD1 matching 7 bases. J gave up 8 bases and V 1 base, and 7 bases lay outside the gene matches. The CDR3 runs to 14 residues. In germline, CDR1 is MNHEY, CDR2 SMNVEV (reference sequence). CDR3 in DNA: TGTGCCAGCAGTTTATACCAACACAGGGGCGGCTACACCTTC. Translation gives CASSLYQHRGGYTF.

V and J are TRBV27 and TRBJ2-5; 11 nucleotides line up with TRBD1. The CDR3 contains 14 residues. Germline assignment: CDR1 MNHEY and CDR2 SMNVEV (reference sequence). V lost 6 bases, J lost 5 bases, and 5 bases stayed unmatched. The CDR3 protein is CASRDRGRGETQYF. As DNA, the CDR3 is TGTGCCAGCAGGGACAGGGGGCGCGGGGAGACCCAGTACTTC.

The rearrangement links TRBV6-6 to TRBJ1-6; TRBD1 might be the D (6 bases). The CDR3 consists of 16 residues. Germline CDR1 reads MNHNY; CDR2 reads SVGAGI (reference sequence). The V end was cut by 0 bases, the J end by 10 bases, with 16 bases between. This chain's CDR3 is CASSYSLGGAGSPLHF. CDR3 nucleotide sequence: TGTGCCAGCAGTTACTCCCTTGGGGGCGCCGGGTCACCCCTCCACTTT.

The chain combines TRBV30 with TRBJ1-2; D possibly corresponds to TRBD1 (6 bases). The CDR3 is made up of 13 amino acids. Trimming stripped 3 bases from V and 8 bases from J, with 16 bases between. Germline V gene data show CDR1 as GTSNPN and CDR2 as SVGIG (reference sequence). The CDR3 here is CAWRQGGGRGYTF. In DNA form, the CDR3 reads TGTGCCTGGAGGCAAGGGGGGGGCAGAGGCTACACCTTC.

The chain has TRBV5-1 and TRBJ2-3, with 8 bases aligning to TRBD1. Per the germline V gene, CDR1 is SGHRS and CDR2 is YFSETQ. V lost 2 bases to trimming and J lost 9 bases; unmatched junction nucleotides: 11. This CDR3 is built from 15 residues. CDR3: CASSFGDRPSWTQYF. The CDR3 DNA sequence: TGCGCCAGCAGCTTTGGGGACAGGCCCTCTTGGACGCAGTATTTT. The full variable domain, with the rest looked up from reference TRBV5-1 and TRBJ2-3, is KAGVTQTPRYLIKTRGQQVTLSCSPISGHRSVSWYQQTPGQGLQFLFEYFSETQRNKGNFPGRFSGRQFSNSRSEMNVSTLELGDSALYLCASSFGDRPSWTQYFGPGTRLTVL.

The chain uses TRBV12-3 or TRBV12-4 and TRBJ2-7; TRBD1 agrees at 10 bases. The length of the CDR3 is 13 residues. The V and J ends lost 6 bases and 6 bases, in that order; junction bases with no gene match: 5. The CDR3 coding sequence is TGTGCCAGCAGCCCGGGACAGGGGTTCGAGCAGTACTTC. Its protein product is CASSPGQGFEQYF.

The V and J genes are TRBV20-1 and TRBJ1-5; TRBD1 aligns across 9 bases. The ends lost 0 bases at V and 4 bases at J; junction bases unmatched: 4. Germline V gene data show CDR1 as DFQATT and CDR2 as SNEGSKA (reference sequence). This CDR3 is 15 amino acids long. The DNA of the CDR3 is TGCAGTGCTAGAGAAACAGGGGGCAGAAATCAGCCCCAGCATTTT. Translating it yields CSARETGGRNQPQHF.

The V call is TRBV7-2, the J call TRBJ2-7; no definite D call. Per germline, CDR1 SGHTA and CDR2 FQGNSA. The V and J ends lost 5 bases and 2 bases respectively, with 16 bases between them. There are 15 residues in the CDR3. This CDR3 is CASSPGRTATYEQYF. The CDR3 nucleotides read TGTGCCAGCAGCCCCGGACGTACAGCGACCTACGAGCAGTACTTC.

The CDR3 is CASRAGTMSTDTQYF. In DNA form, the CDR3 reads TGTGCCAGCAGAGCCGGGACTATGAGCACAGATACGCAGTATTTT. J is TRBJ2-3 and V is TRBV2; 7 positions agree with TRBD2. J gave up 0 bases and V 6 bases, and 6 bases lay outside the gene matches. The CDR3 sequence is 15 residues long. In germline, CDR1 is SNHLY, CDR2 FYNNEI.

This chain links TRBV7-2 with TRBJ1-1, with D uncertain. Germline CDR1 and CDR2: SGHTA and FQGNSA. The CDR3 is 13 amino acids. V was shortened by 5 bases and J by 2 bases, with 9 bases between the two germline ends. The CDR3 DNA reads TGTGCCAGCAGCGCCTTTACAAACACTGAAGCTTTCTTT. Amino acid sequence: CASSAFTNTEAFF.

The chain recombines TRBV5-1 with TRBJ2-1; 8 bases agree with TRBD2. Germline V gene data show CDR1 as SGHRS and CDR2 as YFSETQ. J was trimmed by 4 bases and V by 0 bases; bases with no gene match: 6. CDR3 size: 16 residues. The CDR3 protein is CASSLDGGAGYNEQFF. The CDR3 nucleotides are TGCGCCAGCAGCTTGGACGGGGGGGCTGGTTACAATGAGCAGTTCTTC.

This clonotype has more than one count but fewer than ten. The rearrangement joins TRBV5-1 to TRBJ2-5; 9 positions agree with TRBD1. The CDR3 is 15 amino acids. V shed 0 bases, J shed 11 bases, and the junction held 11 bases outside the gene matches. Germline assignment: CDR1 SGHRS and CDR2 YFSETQ. The CDR3 sequence is CASSLDRGPHNEQYF. CDR3 DNA sequence: TGCGCCAGCAGCTTGGACAGGGGGCCCCACAATGAGCAGTACTTC.

The V gene is TRBV7-2, the J gene TRBJ2-1; no firm D call. Germline lookup yields CDR1 SGHTA and CDR2 FQGNSA. CDR3 size: 15 residues. Deletions cut 5 bases from V and 13 bases from J, with 24 bases between. CDR3 residues: CASSPHLSSRETQFF. The CDR3 DNA follows: TGTGCCAGCAGCCCCCACCTATCTTCGCGAGAGACCCAGTTCTTC.

This clonotype has a count of ten or more. One junction end does not reproduce the germline sequence, and a read error may be involved. The gene calls are TRBV5-1 and TRBJ2-7; D not certain. The CDR3 runs to 12 residues. CDR1 SGHRS and CDR2 YFSETQ come from the germline V gene. The CDR3 sequence: CASSLPSYEQYF. In nucleotides, the CDR3 is TGTGCCAGCAGTTTACCGTCGTACGAGCAGTACTTC.

The chain joins TRBV29-1 to TRBJ1-6, with 8 nucleotides matching TRBD1. This CDR3 is 12 amino acids long. V was clipped by 7 bases and J by 14 bases; unmatched bases: 10. Germline CDR1 SQVTM, CDR2 ANQGSEA. For the CDR3, the DNA is TGCAGCGCTGGGACAGGCCTGGGAACCCTCCACTTT. This translates into CSAGTGLGTLHF.

This clonotype was observed a handful of times. The gene calls are TRBV7-9 and TRBJ2-7, with a possible D match to TRBD1 (6 bases). Per germline, CDR1 SEHNR and CDR2 FQNEAQ (reference sequence). CDR3 length equals 13 residues. V lost 8 bases and J 0 bases, leaving 11 bases between the germline ends. The CDR3: CASQPTGSYEQYF. For the CDR3, the DNA is TGTGCCAGCCAACCGACAGGCTCCTACGAGCAGTACTTC. Using reference TRBV7-9 and TRBJ2-7 for the parts outside the CDR3, the full variable domain is DTGVSQNPRHKITKRGQNVTFRCDPISEHNRLYWYRQTLGQGPEFLTYFQNEAQLEKSRLLSDRFSAERPKGSFSTLEIQRTEQGDSAMYLCASQPTGSYEQYFGPGTRLTVT.

This clonotype was counted only a few times. The V call is TRBV29-1, the J call TRBJ1-1, with D perhaps matching TRBD1 (5 bases). V lost 6 bases and J 0 bases, leaving 11 bases between the germline ends. This CDR3 is built from 13 residues. Germline assignment: CDR1 SQVTM and CDR2 ANQGSEA. For the CDR3, the DNA is TGCAGCGTGATGGGACGGATGAACACTGAAGCTTTCTTT. This gives the protein CSVMGRMNTEAFF.

The V call is TRBV20-1, the J call TRBJ2-5, with 7 bases matching TRBD1. V gave up 0 bases and J gave up 4 bases; unmatched junction bases: 8. The CDR3 is made up of 15 amino acids. The germline V gene has CDR1 DFQATT and CDR2 SNEGSKA (reference sequence). CDR3 DNA sequence: TGCAGTGCTAGAGAAGTTAGACAGGGAGTAGAGACCCAGTACTTC. It encodes CSAREVRQGVETQYF.

This clonotype was picked up a small number of times. This sequence joins TRBV4-1 and TRBJ2-5; 9 bases line up with TRBD1. The CDR3 is made up of 17 amino acids. V lost 0 bases to trimming and J lost 2 bases; unmatched junction nucleotides: 7. Germline values: CDR1 MGHRA, CDR2 YSYEKL. CDR3 region: CASSQDLDRGGQETQYF. The CDR3 DNA reads as TGCGCCAGCAGCCAAGATCTCGACAGGGGGGGTCAAGAGACCCAGTACTTC.

The chain is built from TRBV6-6 and TRBJ1-1; 10 nucleotides align to TRBD1. The germline gives CDR1 MNHNY, CDR2 SVGAGI (reference sequence). The CDR3 totals 15 residues. Unmatched junction bases numbered 4, after V lost 2 bases and J lost 4 bases. CDR3 loop: CASSYATGGITEAFF. The CDR3 DNA reads as TGTGCCAGCAGTTACGCGACAGGGGGCATCACTGAAGCTTTCTTT.

This clonotype has just a few counts. DNA of the CDR3: TGCAGCGTCGATCTGCGGGGGGGCCCGACAGATACGCAGTATTTT. It specifies CSVDLRGGPTDTQYF. The rearrangement links TRBV29-1 to TRBJ2-3; 9 positions match TRBD2. The germline V gene encodes CDR1 SQVTM and CDR2 ANQGSEA. The CDR3 covers 15 residues. V lost 6 bases to trimming and J lost 3 bases; unmatched junction nucleotides: 10.

This clonotype occurred a few times. This chain joins TRBV7-2 and TRBJ2-5; a weak D match, TRBD1 (6 bases). The CDR3 is made up of 15 amino acids. Germline V gene lookup returns CDR1 SGHTA and CDR2 FQGNSA. V was trimmed by 5 bases and J by 3 bases, leaving 16 bases between them. The CDR3 reads CASSMKTGREETQYF. The DNA for the CDR3 is TGTGCCAGCAGCATGAAGACAGGTCGAGAAGAGACCCAGTACTTC.

This clonotype was seen more than once but under ten times. The chain joins TRBV7-9 to TRBJ2-1; D unresolved. Trimming removed 2 bases from V and 6 bases from J, with 5 bases in between. Germline CDR1 is SEHNR and CDR2 is FQNEAQ (reference sequence). CDR3 length: 12 amino acids. CDR3 amino acids: CASSLWVNEQFF. The CDR3 DNA sequence: TGTGCCAGCAGCTTATGGGTCAATGAGCAGTTCTTC.

This rearrangement joins TRBV20-1 to TRBJ2-4; D may be TRBD1 (6 bases). The J call may be mistaken, given a closer DNA end match to TRBJ2-7. The CDR3 has 19 residues. Germline V lookup: CDR1 DFQATT, CDR2 SNEGSKA (reference sequence). The chain's CDR3 is CSARDRAGDLFPFHYEQYF. In nucleotides, the CDR3 is TGCAGTGCTAGAGATCGTGCAGGGGACCTCTTCCCGTTCCACTACGAGCAGTACTTC.

The V call is TRBV3-1, the J call TRBJ2-3, with 7 bases aligning to TRBD2. V lost 1 base and J lost 2; bases outside the gene matches: 6. Germline CDR1 reads LGHDT; CDR2 reads YNNKEL (reference sequence). The CDR3 covers 16 residues. CDR3 loop: CASSQVGGVDTDTQYF. The CDR3 region has the DNA TGTGCCAGCAGCCAAGTTGGGGGGGTCGACACAGATACGCAGTATTTT.

Many counts were recorded for this clonotype. The chain recombines TRBV7-2 with TRBJ2-7; 7 bases are a match to TRBD2. V gave up 4 bases and J gave up 6 bases; unmatched junction bases: 12. CDR1 and CDR2 from the germline V gene are SGHTA and FQGNSA. The CDR3 has 15 residues. CDR3 sequence reads: CASSSRTSQSLEQYF. CDR3 in DNA: TGTGCCAGCAGCTCGCGGACTAGTCAAAGTCTCGAGCAGTACTTC.

The chain links TRBV7-2 to TRBJ2-7; possibly TRBD1 for D (5 bases). Germline assignment: CDR1 SGHTA and CDR2 FQGNSA. The V gene lost 0 bases and the J gene lost 2 bases, with 14 bases spanning the gap. The CDR3 runs 16 residues. In nucleotides, the CDR3 is TGTGCCAGCAGCTTAGCTCGCGCAGGGCGCGCCTACGAGCAGTACTTC. It encodes CASSLARAGRAYEQYF.